The rows below give T cell receptor beta chains drawn from one sample of a study of blood T cell repertoires in COVID-19. Repertoires were generated with immunoSEQ multiplex PCR, while TCRdb's copy carries only in-frame clones and drops some. The sample lists over 90,000 clones, 75% to 90% occurring once. Sequencing input: peripheral blood. Source of these receptors: a woman in her 70s with acute or convalescent COVID-19. Each CDR3 is given with its conserved first and last residue. The order of the fields is clone size, V gene, J gene, D gene, CDR3 DNA, CDR3 protein. A D gene is named only where the DNA matches it firmly. Size is omitted from some rows. Given values are once, few, many or a class for expanded clones.

clone_size: -
v_call: TRBV19
j_call: TRBJ1-2
d_call: TRBD1
cdr3_nt: TGTGCCAGTAGCATACCGGGACAGGGGCACTATGGCTACACCTTC
cdr3_aa: CASSIPGQGHYGYTF

clone_size: -
v_call: TRBV4-1
j_call: TRBJ2-4
d_call: TRBD2
cdr3_nt: TGCGCCAGCAGCCAAGGCTTGGGAGGGACTAGCGGAGACCTAGCCAAAAACATTCAGTACTTC
cdr3_aa: CASSQGLGGTSGDLAKNIQYF

clone_size: -
v_call: TRBV6-2/TRBV6-3
j_call: TRBJ1-5
d_call: -
cdr3_nt: TGTGCCAGCAGTTACGGAGGGTATAGCAATCAGCCCCAGCATTTT
cdr3_aa: CASSYGGYSNQPQHF

clone_size: -
v_call: TRBV7-2
j_call: TRBJ1-5
d_call: -
cdr3_nt: TGTGCCAGCAGTAGAGAAAATCAGCCCCAGCATTTT
cdr3_aa: CASSRENQPQHF

clone_size: -
v_call: TRBV5-1
j_call: TRBJ2-3
d_call: TRBD1
cdr3_nt: TGCGCCAGCAGCTACAATCCCTTACAGGGGGGATCAGATACGCAGTATTTT
cdr3_aa: CASSYNPLQGGSDTQYF

clone_size: -
v_call: TRBV3-1/TRBV3-2
j_call: TRBJ2-7
d_call: -
cdr3_nt: TGTGCCAGCAGTCGAGGTTCCTCCTACGAGCAGTACTTC
cdr3_aa: CASSRGSSYEQYF

clone_size: -
v_call: TRBV5-6
j_call: TRBJ1-4
d_call: TRBD1
cdr3_nt: TGTGCCAGCAGCTCACTGGGACAGGCCTTTTATCCGGCAGAAGAAAAACTGTTTTTT
cdr3_aa: CASSSLGQAFYPAEEKLFF

clone_size: -
v_call: TRBV18
j_call: TRBJ1-1
d_call: TRBD1
cdr3_nt: TGTGCCAGCTCGGGCACAGGGGGCATAACTGAAGCTTTCTTT
cdr3_aa: CASSGTGGITEAFF

clone_size: -
v_call: TRBV6-2/TRBV6-3
j_call: TRBJ2-1
d_call: TRBD1
cdr3_nt: TGTGCCAGCAGTTTCACAGGGGGTTACAATGAGCAGTTCTTC
cdr3_aa: CASSFTGGYNEQFF

clone_size: -
v_call: TRBV4-1
j_call: TRBJ2-7
d_call: TRBD2
cdr3_nt: TGCGCCAGCAGCCCAAAGTGGGAGGGCGGGAGAACCCACGAGCAGTACTTC
cdr3_aa: CASSPKWEGGRTHEQYF

clone_size: -
v_call: TRBV6-5
j_call: TRBJ1-2
d_call: -
cdr3_nt: TGTGCCAGCAGGAAACAGGGCGAGGGCTATGGCTACACCTTC
cdr3_aa: CASRKQGEGYGYTF

clone_size: -
v_call: TRBV19
j_call: TRBJ1-4
d_call: -
cdr3_nt: TGTGCCAGTACCGCGAGGCCCGCTAATGAAAAACTGTTTTTT
cdr3_aa: CASTARPANEKLFF

clone_size: -
v_call: TRBV10-2
j_call: TRBJ1-1
d_call: -
cdr3_nt: TGCGCCAGCAGTGGGAGGGGTAACACTGAAGCTTTCTTT
cdr3_aa: CASSGRGNTEAFF

clone_size: once
v_call: TRBV20-1
j_call: TRBJ1-2
d_call: -
cdr3_nt: TGCAGTGCTAGTTCTGAAGGGATGGGCAGGGGCTATGGCTACACCTTC
cdr3_aa: CSASSEGMGRGYGYTF

clone_size: few
v_call: TRBV5-1
j_call: TRBJ1-5
d_call: TRBD1
cdr3_nt: TGCGCCAGCAGCTTGGATGGGACAGGGGGCGGTCAGCCCCAGCATTTT
cdr3_aa: CASSLDGTGGGQPQHF

clone_size: -
v_call: TRBV2
j_call: TRBJ1-1
d_call: -
cdr3_nt: TGTGCCAGCAGTGAGTCGACAGACACTGAAGCTTTCTTT
cdr3_aa: CASSESTDTEAFF

clone_size: -
v_call: TRBV28
j_call: TRBJ1-5
d_call: -
cdr3_nt: TGTGCCAGCAGTTTATACGGCCAGGGACTTAGCAATCAGCCCCAGCATTTT
cdr3_aa: CASSLYGQGLSNQPQHF

clone_size: -
v_call: TRBV28
j_call: TRBJ2-5
d_call: -
cdr3_nt: TGTGCCAGCAGTTCCCCTTCCCGTCTCGCCCAGTACTTC
cdr3_aa: CASSSPSRLAQYF

clone_size: -
v_call: TRBV7-2
j_call: TRBJ2-3
d_call: -
cdr3_nt: TGTGCCAGCAGATCATCGAGCCTTAACACAGATACGCAGTATTTT
cdr3_aa: CASRSSSLNTDTQYF

clone_size: -
v_call: TRBV19
j_call: TRBJ2-6
d_call: -
cdr3_nt: TGTGCTACCAGTAGTGTGCGGACATCGCCCGGGGGGGCCAACGTCCTGACTTTC
cdr3_aa: CATSSVRTSPGGANVLTF

clone_size: -
v_call: TRBV5-1
j_call: TRBJ1-2
d_call: -
cdr3_nt: TGCGCCAGCAGCTTGGATCGGGTATCTGGGTATGGCTACACCTTC
cdr3_aa: CASSLDRVSGYGYTF

clone_size: -
v_call: TRBV29-1
j_call: TRBJ2-1
d_call: -
cdr3_nt: TGCAGCGGAACATCTTCTAGCAATGAGCAGTTCTTC
cdr3_aa: CSGTSSSNEQFF

clone_size: -
v_call: TRBV5-4
j_call: TRBJ1-1
d_call: -
cdr3_nt: TGTGCCAGCAGCTTGGATCGCGTCACTGAAGCTTTCTTT
cdr3_aa: CASSLDRVTEAFF